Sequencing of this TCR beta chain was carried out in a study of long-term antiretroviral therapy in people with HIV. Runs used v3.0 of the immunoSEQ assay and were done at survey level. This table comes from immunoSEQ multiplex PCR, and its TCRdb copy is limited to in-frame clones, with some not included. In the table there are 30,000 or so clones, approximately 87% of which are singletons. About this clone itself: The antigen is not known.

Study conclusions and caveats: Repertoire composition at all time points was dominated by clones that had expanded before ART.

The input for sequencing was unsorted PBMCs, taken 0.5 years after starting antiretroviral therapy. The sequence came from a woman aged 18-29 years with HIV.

CDR3: CASSPPEGGYTEAFF. The CDR3 nucleotides read TGTGCCAGCAGCCCACCGGAGGGAGGATACACTGAAGCTTTCTTT. The chain joins TRBV11-2 to TRBJ1-1; D unresolved. The CDR3 consists of 15 residues. Per germline, CDR1 SGHAT and CDR2 FQNNGV. V was cut by 5 bases and J by 3 bases, with 16 bases left in between.